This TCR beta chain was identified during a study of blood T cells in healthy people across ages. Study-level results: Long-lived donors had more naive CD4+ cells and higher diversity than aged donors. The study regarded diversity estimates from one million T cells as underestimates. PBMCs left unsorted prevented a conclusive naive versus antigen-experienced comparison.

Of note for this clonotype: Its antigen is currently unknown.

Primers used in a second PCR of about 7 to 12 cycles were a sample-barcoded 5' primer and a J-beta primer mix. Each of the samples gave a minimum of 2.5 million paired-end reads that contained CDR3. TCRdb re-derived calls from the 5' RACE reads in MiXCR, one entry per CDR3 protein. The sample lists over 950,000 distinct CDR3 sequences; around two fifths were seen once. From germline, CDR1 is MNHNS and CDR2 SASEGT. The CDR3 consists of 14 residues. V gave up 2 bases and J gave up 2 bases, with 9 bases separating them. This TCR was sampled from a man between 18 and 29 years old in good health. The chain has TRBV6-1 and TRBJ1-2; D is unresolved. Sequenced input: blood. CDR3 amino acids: CASSEWVANYGYTF. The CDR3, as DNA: TGTGCCAGCAGTGAATGGGTGGCCAACTATGGCTACACCTTC.